The next 27 T cell receptor beta chains were all read from a single sample in a study of identical twins. TCRdb passed the 5' RACE reads through MiXCR, listing each CDR3 protein once. The sample carries 1.5 million to 2 million distinct CDR3 sequences, less than 40% recorded once. Specimen: cord blood. The receptors stem from a newborn girl in good health.

A remark on this clonotype: The junction does not match germline at one end; this may be a read error. The chain links TRBV27 to TRBJ2-3; no clear D. CDR1 MNHEY and CDR2 SMNVEV come from the germline V gene (reference sequence). CDR3 size: 14 residues. The CDR3 coding sequence is TGTGCCGGCAGCCCATCTCCCCCCACAGATACGCAGTATTTT. Translation: CAGSPSPPTDTQYF.

On this clonotype: A much larger clonotype is one base distant, so this may be a read error. This sequence joins TRBV29-1 and TRBJ1-2, with D possibly being TRBD1 (6 bases). The CDR3 extends over 13 amino acids. Germline CDR1 is SQVTM and CDR2 is ANQGSEA. CDR3 sequence (DNA): TGCAGCGCCGCGACAGGATCTAACTATGGCCACACCTTC. Protein product: CSAATGSNYGHTF.

CDR3 sequence reads: CSARDQDRETQYF. CDR3 sequence (DNA): TGCAGTGCTAGAGATCAAGACAGGGAGACCCAGTACTTC. The chain employs TRBV20-1 and TRBJ2-5, with a possible D match to TRBD1 (6 bases). This CDR3 contains 13 residues. V lost 0 bases and J 5 bases, leaving 10 bases between the germline ends. The germline V gene encodes CDR1 DFQATT and CDR2 SNEGSKA (reference sequence).

This chain connects TRBV20-1 to TRBJ2-7; 10 positions agree with TRBD2. Germline CDR1 is DFQATT and CDR2 is SNEGSKA (reference sequence). The ends lost 7 bases at V and 3 bases at J; junction bases unmatched: 6. The CDR3 is 13 residues long. CDR3 in amino acids: CSGELAGSYEQYF. Here the CDR3 DNA reads TGCAGTGGTGAACTAGCGGGGAGCTACGAGCAGTACTTC.

The chain joins TRBV7-9 to TRBJ2-1, with 7 nucleotides matching TRBD2. J lost 6 bases, V lost 3 bases, and 5 bases had no gene match. CDR3 length equals 14 residues. Germline V gives CDR1 SEHNR, CDR2 FQNEAQ (reference sequence). CDR3 DNA sequence: TGTGCCAGCAGCTTCAGACTAGCCCCCAATGAGCAGTTCTTC. This translates into CASSFRLAPNEQFF.

This clonotype was counted only a few times. The chain uses TRBV20-1 and TRBJ1-5, with 11 bases identical to TRBD1. Germline trimming cut 6 bases from V and 5 bases from J; bases unmatched to any gene: 9. CDR1 is DFQATT and CDR2 is SNEGSKA in the germline V gene (reference sequence). The CDR3 length is 15 residues. CDR3: CSARRDRGVDQPQHF. CDR3 DNA sequence: TGCAGTGCCAGACGGGACAGGGGGGTAGATCAGCCCCAGCATTTT.

The V and J genes are TRBV6-1 and TRBJ2-1; tentative D call: TRBD2 (5 bases). The CDR3 extends over 17 amino acids. The V gene lost 4 bases and the J gene lost 0 bases, with 16 bases spanning the gap. Germline CDR1 reads MNHNS; CDR2 reads SASEGT. CDR3 protein: CASSVNTRRDSYNEQFF. CDR3 bases: TGTGCCAGCAGTGTCAATACCCGACGGGACTCCTACAATGAGCAGTTCTTC.

This clonotype has at least ten counts. The V call is TRBV14, the J call TRBJ2-7; 7 bases are a match to TRBD1. V shed 4 bases, J shed 1 base, and the junction held 13 bases outside the gene matches. There are 17 residues in the CDR3. CDR1 SGHDN and CDR2 FVKESK come from the germline V gene. CDR3 protein: CASSRGQERRQSYEQYF. In nucleotides, the CDR3 is TGTGCCAGCAGCCGTGGACAGGAACGACGACAATCCTACGAGCAGTACTTC.

This clonotype came up a few times. V gene TRBV27 combines with J gene TRBJ1-2; 8 bases align to TRBD1. The junction had 5 bases not matched to a gene; V was cut back by 3 bases and J by 2 bases. CDR1 is MNHEY, CDR2 SMNVEV, per germline (reference sequence). This CDR3 region has 15 residues. The CDR3 nucleotides are TGTGCCAGCAGTTTCTGGACAGGGTTGAACTATGGCTACACCTTC. This translates into CASSFWTGLNYGYTF.

This clonotype came up a few times. The rearrangement joins TRBV6-1 to TRBJ1-2, with 7 bases identical to TRBD1. There are 13 residues in the CDR3. V was clipped by 10 bases and J by 4 bases; unmatched bases: 9. In germline, CDR1 is MNHNS, CDR2 SASEGT. The CDR3 sequence: CATPQGEFYGYTF. For the CDR3, the DNA is TGTGCCACCCCTCAGGGGGAATTCTATGGCTACACCTTC.

The chain recombines TRBV28 with TRBJ2-5; 7 bases are shared with TRBD1. V lost 5 bases to trimming and J lost 4 bases; unmatched junction nucleotides: 7. Germline loops: CDR1 MDHEN, CDR2 SYDVKM. This CDR3 is 14 amino acids long. The DNA of the CDR3 is TGTGCCAGCAGTCCGGGACAGTGGGGAGAGACCCAGTACTTC. This encodes CASSPGQWGETQYF.

This clonotype was seen only a few times. This chain uses TRBV9 with TRBJ1-4, with D uncertain. Trimming left V 3 bases short and J 1 base short, with 7 bases between. Germline lookup yields CDR1 SGDLS and CDR2 YYNGEE. CDR3 length: 14 residues. This CDR3 is CASSASLTNEKLFF. The CDR3 DNA reads as TGTGCCAGCAGCGCCTCTTTAACTAATGAAAAACTGTTTTTT. Full variable domain (remainder filled in from reference TRBV9 and TRBJ1-4): DSGVTQTPKHLITATGQRVTLRCSPRSGDLSVYWYQQSLDQGLQFLIQYYNGEERAKGNILERFSAQQFPDLHSELNLSSLELGDSALYFCASSASLTNEKLFFGSGTQLSVL.

To note about this clonotype: The junction shows a germline mismatch at one end, possibly a read error. The chain recombines TRBV2 with TRBJ1-2; the match to TRBD1 covers 10 bases. Germline loops: CDR1 SNHLY, CDR2 FYNNEI. The length of the CDR3 is 17 residues. The DNA of the CDR3 is TGTGCCAGTAGTGAACCTTGGGGACCGAAGACAGGGGGCGGCTACACCTTC. Translated, it gives CASSEPWGPKTGGGYTF. The variable domain in full, completed from reference TRBV2 and TRBJ1-2, reads EPEVTQTPSHQVTQMGQEVILRCVPISNHLYFYWYRQILGQKVEFLVSFYNNEISEKSEIFDDQFSVERPDGSNFTLKIRSTKLEDSAMYFCASSEPWGPKTGGGYTFGSGTRLTVV.

This chain uses TRBV19 with TRBJ2-2, with 10 bases matching TRBD1. The V gene end was trimmed by 5 bases and the J gene end by 1 base; junction bases not matched to a gene: 4. The germline V gene encodes CDR1 LNHDA and CDR2 SQIVND (reference sequence). This CDR3 region has 16 residues. CDR3 DNA: TGTGCCAGTAGTGTCGGACAGGGGGTGAACACCGGGGAGCTGTTTTTT. Translating gives CASSVGQGVNTGELFF. Full variable domain (missing parts from reference TRBV19 and TRBJ2-2): DGGITQSPKYLFRKEGQNVTLSCEQNLNHDAMYWYRQDPGQGLRLIYYSQIVNDFQKGDIAEGYSVSREKKESFPLTVTSAQKNPTAFYLCASSVGQGVNTGELFFGEGSRLTVL.

The chain has TRBV20-1 and TRBJ1-2, with a tentative D call TRBD1 (6 bases). From germline, CDR1 is DFQATT and CDR2 SNEGSKA (reference sequence). The CDR3 is 13 residues long. Trimming removed 5 bases from V and 5 bases from J, with 15 bases in between. CDR3 protein: CSALRGEGYGYTF. The CDR3 bases are TGCAGTGCTCTGAGGGGGGAAGGGTATGGCTACACCTTC.

A few counts support this clonotype. This chain links TRBV2 with TRBJ2-5, with D unresolved. CDR1 is SNHLY and CDR2 is FYNNEI in the germline V gene. V lost 0 bases and J lost 0, with 8 bases in between. The CDR3 length is 15 residues. The CDR3, as DNA: TGTGCCAGCAGTGAAGCGCTTCACCACCAAGAGACCCAGTACTTC. Protein sequence: CASSEALHHQETQYF.

This clonotype was seen a few times. J is TRBJ1-2 and V is TRBV4-1; D is unclear. Per the germline V gene, CDR1 is MGHRA and CDR2 is YSYEKL. V was trimmed by 0 bases and J by 3 bases, leaving 20 bases between them. The CDR3 length is 18 residues. CDR3 sequence reads: CASSQDLPPRSLYYGYTF. In DNA form, the CDR3 reads TGCGCCAGCAGCCAAGATCTTCCGCCGCGGAGTTTGTACTATGGCTACACCTTC.

The chain is built from TRBV5-1 and TRBJ2-7; 7 bases match TRBD2. The V gene's germline CDR1 is SGHRS and CDR2 YFSETQ. The CDR3 is 15 amino acids. Trimming at V came to 1 base and at J to 1 base, leaving 5 bases not matched to a gene. CDR3 bases: TGCGCCAGCAGCTTGAGGCGGGAGACATCCTACGAGCAGTACTTC. Translated, it gives CASSLRRETSYEQYF.

There are a few counts of this clonotype. The rearrangement links TRBV27 to TRBJ2-5, with D tentatively TRBD1 (6 bases). Germline values: CDR1 MNHEY, CDR2 SMNVEV (reference sequence). The CDR3 has 11 residues. V gave up 7 bases and J gave up 5 bases, with 8 bases separating them. This CDR3 reads CASTDRETQYF. The CDR3 DNA follows: TGTGCCAGCACCGACAGGGAGACCCAGTACTTC.

The CDR3 region has the DNA TGTGCCAGCAGCTTTACTAGCGGGAGGGCCACAGATACGCAGTATTTT. It specifies CASSFTSGRATDTQYF. The rearrangement joins TRBV11-1 to TRBJ2-3; TRBD2 aligns across 13 bases. From germline, CDR1 is SGHAT and CDR2 FQDESV (reference sequence). With 3 bases clipped from V and 2 bases from J, the junction kept 2 bases outside the gene matches. The CDR3 runs 16 residues.

The chain joins TRBV20-1 to TRBJ1-2; 10 nucleotides line up with TRBD1. With 8 bases clipped from V and 3 bases from J, the junction kept 9 bases outside the gene matches. The CDR3 has 14 amino acids. Germline V lookup: CDR1 DFQATT, CDR2 SNEGSKA (reference sequence). The CDR3 DNA is TGCAGTTCCGGGACAGGGGCGCGGGACTATGGCTACACCTTC. Amino acid sequence: CSSGTGARDYGYTF.

As to this clonotype: A read error may explain this, as a much larger clone is one base away. The V and J genes are TRBV9 and TRBJ2-1; TRBD1 is a possible D gene (5 bases). This CDR3 contains 15 residues. Germline V gene lookup returns CDR1 SGDLS and CDR2 YYNGEE. V lost 1 base, J lost 13 bases, and 21 bases lay in between. The CDR3 sequence: CASSVNGQPSETQFF. The CDR3, as DNA: TGTGCCAGCAGCGTAAATGGACAACCCTCAGAGACCCAGTTCTTC.

The sample holds many counts of this clonotype. The rearrangement links TRBV6-2 or TRBV6-3 to TRBJ2-7; the match to TRBD2 covers 11 bases. CDR1 and CDR2 (germline): MNHEY, SVGEGT. The CDR3 is 13 amino acids. The V and J ends lost 2 bases and 6 bases, in that order; junction bases with no gene match: 0. The CDR3 loop reads CASSYTSGSEQYF. The CDR3 DNA reads TGTGCCAGCAGTTACACTAGCGGGAGCGAGCAGTACTTC.

This clonotype was recorded many times. J is TRBJ2-3 and V is TRBV5-1; 7 nucleotides align to TRBD1. The CDR3 contains 13 residues. Germline loops: CDR1 SGHRS, CDR2 YFSETQ. Losses at the gene ends were 4 bases for V and 2 bases for J; bases not matched to a gene: 1. The CDR3 here is CASSRGPTDTQYF. CDR3 nucleotide sequence: TGCGCCAGCAGCAGGGGGCCCACAGATACGCAGTATTTT.

Only a few counts were recorded for this clonotype. V gene TRBV4-1 combines with J gene TRBJ2-7; TRBD2 matches at 13 bases. Germline V gene data show CDR1 as MGHRA and CDR2 as YSYEKL. The CDR3 is made up of 19 amino acids. The J segment lost 3 bases and the V segment lost 1 base, leaving 12 bases of the junction unmatched. CDR3 DNA sequence: TGCGCCAGCAGCCAAGGAGTTATCGGGACTAGCGGGAAGCACTACGAGCAGTACTTC. This gives the protein CASSQGVIGTSGKHYEQYF.

The chain recombines TRBV7-9 with TRBJ1-4; 10 bases are a match to TRBD1. Germline lookup yields CDR1 SEHNR and CDR2 FQNEAQ (reference sequence). After removal of 5 bases from V and 0 bases from J, the junction contained 6 bases not matched to a gene. CDR3 size: 17 residues. CDR3 nucleotides: TGTGCCAGCAGCCTAGGGGACAGGGGCCCAACTAATGAAAAACTGTTTTTT. Residues: CASSLGDRGPTNEKLFF.

This clonotype was counted a few times. The chain is built from TRBV19 and TRBJ1-5, with TRBD1 identical over 10 bases. V shed 5 bases, J shed 5 bases, and the junction held 9 bases outside the gene matches. This CDR3 has 16 amino acids. Per germline, CDR1 LNHDA and CDR2 SQIVND (reference sequence). The CDR3, as DNA: TGTGCCAGTAGTCCCTTCGGACAGGGGGAGTATCAGCCCCAGCATTTT. It codes for CASSPFGQGEYQPQHF. The full variable domain, rest sourced from reference TRBV19 and TRBJ1-5, is DGGITQSPKYLFRKEGQNVTLSCEQNLNHDAMYWYRQDPGQGLRLIYYSQIVNDFQKGDIAEGYSVSREKKESFPLTVTSAQKNPTAFYLCASSPFGQGEYQPQHFGDGTRLSIL.